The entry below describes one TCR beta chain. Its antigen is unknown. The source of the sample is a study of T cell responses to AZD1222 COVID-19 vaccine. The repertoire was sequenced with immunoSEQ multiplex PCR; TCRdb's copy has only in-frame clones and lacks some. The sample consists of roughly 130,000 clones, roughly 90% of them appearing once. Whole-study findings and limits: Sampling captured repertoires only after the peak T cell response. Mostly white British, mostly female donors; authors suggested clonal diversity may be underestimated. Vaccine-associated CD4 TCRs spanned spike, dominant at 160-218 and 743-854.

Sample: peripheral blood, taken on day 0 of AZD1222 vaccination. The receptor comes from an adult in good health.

The CDR3 loop reads CASSFGLQQPQHF. CDR3 nucleotides: TGTGCCAGCAGTTTCGGGTTACAACAGCCCCAGCATTTT. The chain uses TRBV12-3 or TRBV12-4 and TRBJ1-5; D remains unclear. The length of the CDR3 is 13 residues. Trimming left V 3 bases short and J 7 bases short, with 10 bases between.